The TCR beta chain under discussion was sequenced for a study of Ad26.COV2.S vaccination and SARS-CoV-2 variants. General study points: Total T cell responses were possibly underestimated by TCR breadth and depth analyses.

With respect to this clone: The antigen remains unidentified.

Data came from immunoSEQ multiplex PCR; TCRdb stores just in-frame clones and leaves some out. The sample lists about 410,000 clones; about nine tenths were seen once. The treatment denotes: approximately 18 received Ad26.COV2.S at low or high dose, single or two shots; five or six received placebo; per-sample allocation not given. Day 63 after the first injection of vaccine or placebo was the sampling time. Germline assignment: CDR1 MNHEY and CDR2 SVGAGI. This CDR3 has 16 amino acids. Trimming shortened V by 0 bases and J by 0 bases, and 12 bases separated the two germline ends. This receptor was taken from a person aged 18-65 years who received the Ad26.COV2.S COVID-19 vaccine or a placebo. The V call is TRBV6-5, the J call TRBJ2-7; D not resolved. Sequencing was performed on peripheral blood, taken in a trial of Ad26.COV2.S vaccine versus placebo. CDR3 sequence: CASSYSTGNPSYEQYF. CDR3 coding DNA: TGTGCCAGCAGTTACTCGACCGGAAATCCCTCCTACGAGCAGTACTTC.